This TCR beta chain was documented in a study of CXCR3-negative and CXCR3-positive naive CD8 T cells. Study-level information: The total count of TRB reads reached approximately 150 million, and each library contributed about 1.5 +/- 0.3 million. Overall study results and limits: Naive CXCR3-positive cells had TRB CDR3s more hydrophobic than those of CXCR3-negative naive cells. CXCR3 expression partially decreased after cryopreservation; most assays used fresh PBMCs. Memory CD8+ cells had much lower diversity, and both naive subsets had comparably high diversity.

In preparing the TRB cDNA libraries, 5' RACE with UMI labels was used. TCRdb reanalyzed the 5' RACE reads, giving one entry per CDR3 protein sequence and no DNA. The table counts about 62,000 distinct CDR3 sequences; about 4.5% lies in the top ten. In the case of this clonotype: The antigen is undetermined.

The CDR3 runs 20 residues. CDR1 and CDR2 from the germline V gene are MDHEN and SYDVKM. This receptor was taken from a human donor in good health. Some clones in this sample may be carry-over from other donors' samples. The V and J genes are TRBV28 and TRBJ1-1; lacking DNA, the TRBD1 call made by TCRdb goes unchecked. Sequenced: naive CXCR3- CD8+ T cells from blood. The subset is: CD45RO-CCR7+CD27+CD95- naive CD8+ T cells lacking CXCR3 (TNR3-). The CDR3 is CASSFWGRGRAPDMNTEAFF.